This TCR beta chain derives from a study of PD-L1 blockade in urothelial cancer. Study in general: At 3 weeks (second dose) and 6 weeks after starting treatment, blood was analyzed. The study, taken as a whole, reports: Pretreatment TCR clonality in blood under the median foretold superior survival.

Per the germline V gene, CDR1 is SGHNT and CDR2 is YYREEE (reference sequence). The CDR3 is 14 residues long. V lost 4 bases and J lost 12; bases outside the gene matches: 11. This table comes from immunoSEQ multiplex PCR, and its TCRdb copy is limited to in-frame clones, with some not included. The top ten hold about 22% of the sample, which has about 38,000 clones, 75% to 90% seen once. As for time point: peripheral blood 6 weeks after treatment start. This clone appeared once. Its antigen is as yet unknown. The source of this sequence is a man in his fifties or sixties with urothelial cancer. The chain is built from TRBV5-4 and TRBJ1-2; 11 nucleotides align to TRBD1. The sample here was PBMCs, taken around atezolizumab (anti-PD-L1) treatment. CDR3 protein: CASSQPGQGVGDTF. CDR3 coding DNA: TGTGCCAGCAGCCAACCGGGACAGGGGGTTGGGGACACCTTC.